The rows below give T cell receptor beta chains drawn from one sample of a study of shared clonotypes between healthy human individuals. Libraries were prepared by immunoSEQ multiplex PCR; TCRdb keeps only in-frame clonotypes and omits some of them. The sample includes some 2.4 million clones, 80% to 95% seen only once; the top ten take more than 0.35%. The sequencing input was naive CD4+ T cells from PBMCs. Every receptor here comes from a man aged 18 to 29 in good health. Some clones in this sample may be carry-over from other donors' samples. CDR3s include the opening cysteine and the closing phenylalanine or tryptophan. A D gene is named only where the DNA matches it firmly. The size field is filled for only some rows; it gives once, few, many or a size class.

d_gene	abundance	v_gene	j_gene	CDR3nt	CDR3aa
TRBD2	-	TRBV25-1	TRBJ2-1	TGTGCCAGCAGTGAGGCGGGACTACCCTACAATGAGCAGTTCTTC	CASSEAGLPYNEQFF
TRBD1	-	TRBV5-4	TRBJ1-4	TGTGCCAGCAGCTTGAAAACCGGGACAGGGCAAGAAAAACTGTTTTTT	CASSLKTGTGQEKLFF
TRBD1	-	TRBV9	TRBJ1-3	TGTGCCAGCAGCGTACCAGGGGGCAACGGAAACACCATATATTTT	CASSVPGGNGNTIYF
-	-	TRBV20-1	TRBJ2-2	TGCAGTGCTAGAGGGGGAGTAGGGCTGTTTTTT	CSARGGVGLFF
-	-	TRBV30	TRBJ1-3	TGTGCCTGGAGCGCGGATCTCTCTGGAAACACCATATATTTT	CAWSADLSGNTIYF
-	-	TRBV7-2	TRBJ2-3	TGTGCCAGCAGCTTACGCACAGATACGCAGTATTTT	CASSLRTDTQYF
-	-	TRBV5-4	TRBJ1-2	TGTGCCAGCGGCCTTTCGGGGGGGCGAGGGGCCTATGGCTACACCTTC	CASGLSGGRGAYGYTF
-	-	TRBV6-1	TRBJ2-1	TGTGCCAGCAGTGAAGCTTGGCCCCGGGGTGAGCAGTTCTTC	CASSEAWPRGEQFF
-	-	TRBV28	TRBJ2-7	TGTGCCAGCAGTGCCGTTACAGGGTACGAGCAGTACTTC	CASSAVTGYEQYF
-	-	TRBV11-2	TRBJ1-1	TGTGCCAGCAGCTCTTCGGGCGGGAACACTGAAGCTTTCTTT	CASSSSGGNTEAFF
-	-	TRBV9	TRBJ2-1	TGTGCCAGCAGCCCTGCGGCGACCACTGAGCAGTTCTTC	CASSPAATTEQFF
-	once	TRBV21-1	TRBJ2-7	TGTGCCAGCAGCAAAGCTAAGGTTCCAGCGTCGTCTGCCTACGAGCAGTACTTC	CASSKAKVPASSAYEQYF
-	-	TRBV7-9	TRBJ2-7	TGTGCCAGCAGCTTACCCTCTGCCACCTGGCAGTACGAGCAGTACTTC	CASSLPSATWQYEQYF
-	-	TRBV5-8	TRBJ1-5	TGTGCCAGCAGCCCGTCAGGCAATCAGCCCCAGCATTTT	CASSPSGNQPQHF
-	-	TRBV29-1	TRBJ2-5	TGCAGCTTGGGGGGGGCGGTCGGAGAGACCCAGTACTTC	CSLGGAVGETQYF
-	-	TRBV19	TRBJ2-1	TGTGCCAGTAGTTTTCCAAGGAGCTCCTACAATGAGCAGTTCTTC	CASSFPRSSYNEQFF
-	once	TRBV2	TRBJ1-3	TGTGCCAGCAGTATGGTCGGAAACACCATATATTTT	CASSMVGNTIYF
TRBD1	-	TRBV9	TRBJ1-5	TGTGCCAGCAGCCACTCCGGGACAGGCCAGCCCCAGCATTTT	CASSHSGTGQPQHF
TRBD2	-	TRBV18	TRBJ2-3	TGTGCCAGCTCACCACTGGGGTCTAGCGGGAGAGGGACAGATACGCAGTATTTT	CASSPLGSSGRGTDTQYF
TRBD1	-	TRBV15	TRBJ2-6	TGTGCCACGACCGGGACAGGTCCCCCCGGGGCCAACGTCCTGACTTTC	CATTGTGPPGANVLTF
TRBD1	-	TRBV7-8	TRBJ2-7	TGTGCCAGCAGCCCACCTCCTGGGACAGGGACATCCTACGAGCAGTACTTC	CASSPPPGTGTSYEQYF
TRBD2	once	TRBV10-3	TRBJ2-5	TGTGCCATCAGGGGGGGGCAAGAGACCCAGTACTTC	CAIRGGQETQYF
-	-	TRBV5-1	TRBJ2-1	TGCGCCAGCAGCCGCCGGCAGACCTACAATGAGCAGTTCTTC	CASSRRQTYNEQFF
-	-	TRBV18	TRBJ1-2	TGTGCCAGCTCTTCGGACGGGGACTATGGCTACACCTTC	CASSSDGDYGYTF
TRBD1	-	TRBV14	TRBJ1-3	TGTGCCAGCAGCCAAAGGACAGGGAGCTCTGGAAACACCATATATTTT	CASSQRTGSSGNTIYF
TRBD2	-	TRBV11-1	TRBJ2-5	TGTGCCAGCAGCTCCGGGGCTAGCGGGAGGGGAGAGACCCAGTACTTC	CASSSGASGRGETQYF
-	-	TRBV5-4	TRBJ2-7	TGTGCCAGCAGGTTTGACATTGGGGGCTACGAGCAGTACTTC	CASRFDIGGYEQYF
TRBD2	-	TRBV6-5	TRBJ2-5	TGTGCCAGCAGTCAGCGGGAGGGCCGGAAAGGGACCCAGTACTTC	CASSQREGRKGTQYF
-	-	TRBV23-1	TRBJ1-1	TGCGCCAGCAGTCAAAATGCTCTAGCGCCGGCTTTCTTT	CASSQNALAPAFF
-	-	TRBV19	TRBJ1-1	TGTGCCAGTAGTCCGGGACGACCATTTGAAGCTTTCTTT	CASSPGRPFEAFF
TRBD1	-	TRBV18	TRBJ1-5	TGTGCCAGCTCACCGCAGGGGGCTGGGAGCAATCAGCCCCAGCATTTT	CASSPQGAGSNQPQHF
-	-	TRBV18	TRBJ2-1	TGTGCCAGCTCACAAAACTACCGATACAATGAGCAGTTCTTC	CASSQNYRYNEQFF
TRBD2	-	TRBV5-1	TRBJ2-7	TGCGCCAGCAGCCCCGGGAGGCCTAGCAGCTACGAGCAGTACTTC	CASSPGRPSSYEQYF
TRBD1	-	TRBV27	TRBJ1-2	TGTGCCAGCAGTTTATCGACAGGGGGCTTTGGCTACACCTTC	CASSLSTGGFGYTF
-	-	TRBV6-6	TRBJ1-4	TGTGCCAGCAGCCCCGGGGGGGGCACTAATGAAAAACTGTTTTTT	CASSPGGGTNEKLFF
-	-	TRBV6-1	TRBJ1-2	TGTGCCAGCACGGTGAACTATGGCTACACCTTC	CASTVNYGYTF
-	-	TRBV7-3	TRBJ2-1	TGTGCCAGCAGCTTATCGTCGTTGAGCTCCTACAATGAGCAGTTCTTC	CASSLSSLSSYNEQFF
-	-	TRBV27	TRBJ1-2	TGTGCCAGCAGTTCCCACTTGGAGGGGGGGGACTATGGCTACACCTTC	CASSSHLEGGDYGYTF
-	-	TRBV11-2	TRBJ2-7	TGTGCCAGCAGCCCGACGGTGGACTACGAGCAGTACTTC	CASSPTVDYEQYF
-	-	TRBV2	TRBJ1-1	TGTGCCAGCAGTCAAGAGGGCGGCACTGAAGCTTTCTTT	CASSQEGGTEAFF
TRBD2	-	TRBV6-8	TRBJ2-7	TGTGCCAGCAGTCCGGGACTAGCGGGACTATCCTACGAGCAGTACTTC	CASSPGLAGLSYEQYF
TRBD1	-	TRBV2	TRBJ1-5	TGTGCCAGCAGTGCTGACAGGGGGGATCAGCCCCAGCATTTT	CASSADRGDQPQHF